This T cell receptor (beta chain) appears in the sequencing data of a study of T cells in Graves' hyperthyroidism and ophthalmopathy. The V end was cut by 5 bases, the J end by 6 bases, with 20 bases between. The CDR3 contains 15 residues. CDR1 MGHRA and CDR2 YSYEKL come from the germline V gene. RNA transcripts were the template for amplifying TCR beta CDR3 regions. Researchers ran a first-round RT-PCR on the TCR CDR3 using the HTBI primer set. TCRdb independently ran MiXCR on the multiplex PCR reads; one entry per CDR3 protein. The table lists around 300,000 distinct CDR3 sequences, 13% of them singletons.

The sample taken for sequencing was blood. The source of this sequence is a woman in her 30s with Graves' hyperthyroidism that later progressed to Graves' ophthalmopathy. The chain carries TRBV4-1 and TRBJ2-7; no clear D gene. The CDR3 reads CASSAPGSKYSEQYF. CDR3 nucleotide sequence: TGCGCCAGCAGCGCCCCGGGTTCAAAGTACTCCGAGCAGTACTTC.